The 17 T cell receptor beta chains given below trace back to one sample, sequenced in a study of post-analysis software for immune sequencing data (dated by TCRdb to 2014 to 2015). General conclusions and limits of the study: Patients showed significantly higher frequencies than controls for about 5 TRBV segments, among them TRBV5-6, TRBV5-1 and TRBV20-1.

Library preparation employed PCR. Sequencing used an Illumina HiSeq 2500. Unique molecular identifiers were incorporated into TCR beta cDNA libraries to reduce PCR and sequencing biases. The public reads were reprocessed in TCRdb via fastp at Q25 and MiXCR, keeping in-frame beta chains. CDR3 protein sequences are deduplicated, and each keeps its most common genes and DNA. The sample records about 820,000 distinct CDR3 sequences, 53% of which are singletons. The ten largest account for approximately 4.2% of the sample. Antigens for these TCRs are unknown. Source material: blood. The receptors stem from a girl aged 10-17 years with multiple sclerosis.

This clonotype appeared a few times. This chain links TRBV7-2 with TRBJ2-5; TRBD2 is a possible D gene (6 bases). This CDR3 is built from 15 residues. Germline CDR1 reads SGHTA; CDR2 reads FQGNSA. Trimming cost V 4 bases and J 6 bases, with 18 bases left between them. CDR3 DNA sequence: TGTGCCAGCAGCTCGACTAGGCCTGGAAGACAGACCCAGTACTTC. Protein sequence: CASSSTRPGRQTQYF.

V gene TRBV5-1 combines with J gene TRBJ2-7; perhaps TRBD2 as D (8 bases). Trimming removed 4 bases at V and 6 bases at J, with 23 bases between. In germline, CDR1 is SGHRS, CDR2 YFSETQ. The CDR3 has 16 amino acids. Here the CDR3 DNA reads TGCGCCAGCAGCCACAGCTCGGGAGGGGGCTCTGGCGAGCAGTACTTC. This encodes CASSHSSGGGSGEQYF.

The J gene is TRBJ2-5, the V gene TRBV5-1, with D possibly matching TRBD1 (5 bases). The CDR3 loop spans 16 amino acids. Per the germline V gene, CDR1 is SGHRS and CDR2 is YFSETQ. V was clipped by 5 bases and J by 4 bases, with 21 bases between them. Here the CDR3 reads CASRPGSGFVRETQYF. The DNA for the CDR3 is TGCGCCAGCAGGCCGGGTTCAGGGTTTGTAAGAGAGACCCAGTACTTC.

This chain connects TRBV7-2 to TRBJ2-4; the D gene is possibly TRBD2 (6 bases). Germline V gene lookup returns CDR1 SGHTA and CDR2 FQGNSA. This CDR3 is built from 18 residues. Deletions cut 5 bases from V and 0 bases from J, with 20 bases between. As DNA, the CDR3 is TGTGCCAGCAGCCGCCTCGGGGGTGACACAGGAGCCAAAAACATTCAGTACTTC. Translating gives CASSRLGGDTGAKNIQYF.

The genes are TRBV20-1 and TRBJ2-7; D is unresolved. Between the trimmed V and J ends, which lost 0 bases and 4 bases, there was a span of 16 bases. The CDR3 runs 15 residues. Germline V lookup: CDR1 DFQATT, CDR2 SNEGSKA (reference sequence). CDR3 coding DNA: TGCAGTGCTAGAGACCTAAGGCAGATCTTATACGAGCAGTACTTC. Amino acid sequence: CSARDLRQILYEQYF.

This chain joins TRBV7-6 and TRBJ1-1, with 7 bases lining up with TRBD1. V trimming: 5 bases; J trimming: 4 bases; junction bases outside the gene matches: 7. This CDR3 has 14 residues. Germline V gene lookup returns CDR1 SGHVS and CDR2 FNYEAQ. In DNA form, the CDR3 reads TGTGCCAGCAGCCCTCGAGGGACAGCCACTGAAGCTTTCTTT. Translated, it gives CASSPRGTATEAFF.

The gene calls are TRBV15 and TRBJ2-7; a weak D match, TRBD1 (7 bases). The CDR3 has 16 residues. Germline V gene data show CDR1 as LNHNV and CDR2 as YYDKDF (reference sequence). V was shortened by 1 base and J by 4 bases, with 17 bases between the two germline ends. CDR3 in DNA: TGTGCCACCAGCAGAGGGGGGGACAGAACCTTTTACGAGCAGTACTTC. Encoded protein: CATSRGGDRTFYEQYF.

This clonotype was counted between two and nine times. The V gene is TRBV7-7, the J gene TRBJ2-5, with D perhaps TRBD1 (5 bases). The ends were cut back, 5 bases at V and 5 bases at J, with 18 bases in the middle. Germline CDR1 and CDR2: SSHAT and FNYEAQ (reference sequence). The CDR3 has 15 amino acids. For the CDR3, the DNA is TGTGCCAGCAGCCCAGGAACGACAGTTGGGGAGACCCAGTACTTC. It is translated as CASSPGTTVGETQYF.

The chain carries TRBV7-9 and TRBJ1-1; the match to TRBD1 covers 11 bases. V was clipped by 7 bases and J by 5 bases; unmatched bases: 9. The CDR3 extends over 15 amino acids. Germline CDR1 reads SEHNR; CDR2 reads FQNEAQ (reference sequence). The CDR3 is CASMWDRGVETEAFF. The CDR3 DNA is TGTGCCAGCATGTGGGACAGGGGGGTTGAGACTGAAGCTTTCTTT. The whole variable domain, remainder taken from reference TRBV7-9 and TRBJ1-1, is DTGVSQNPRHKITKRGQNVTFRCDPISEHNRLYWYRQTLGQGPEFLTYFQNEAQLEKSRLLSDRFSAERPKGSFSTLEIQRTEQGDSAMYLCASMWDRGVETEAFFGQGTRLTVV.

V gene TRBV21-1 combines with J gene TRBJ2-2; the table assigns TRBD2, which was not confirmed against the DNA. TRBV21-1 is tagged as a pseudogene. CDR3 length equals 14 residues. CDR3 sequence: CASRGQQSTGELFF. The CDR3 region has the DNA TGTGCCAGCAGAGGGCAGCAGAGCACCGGGGAGCTGTTTTTT.

The rearrangement joins TRBV25-1 to TRBJ2-4, with 9 bases that match TRBD1. CDR3 size: 14 residues. In germline, CDR1 is MGHDK, CDR2 SYGVNS. Germline trimming cut 8 bases from V and 4 bases from J; bases unmatched to any gene: 6. The chain's CDR3 is CASAGTGLKNIQYF. CDR3 DNA sequence: TGTGCCAGCGCTGGGACAGGGTTAAAAAACATTCAGTACTTC.

In its sample, this clonotype was seen a few times. The rearrangement joins TRBV9 to TRBJ2-5, with TRBD1 identical over 11 bases. The J call is uncertain, as TRBJ2-7 better fits the DNA end. The CDR3 is made up of 14 amino acids. The germline V gene encodes CDR1 SGDLS and CDR2 YYNGEE. The CDR3 loop reads CASSQGQGVDEQYF. The DNA of the CDR3 is TGTGCCAGCAGCCAGGGACAGGGGGTCGACGAGCAGTACTTC.

This clonotype was counted between two and nine times. This sequence joins TRBV6-5 and TRBJ1-2, with TRBD1 matching 7 bases. After removal of 0 bases from V and 4 bases from J, the junction contained 11 bases not matched to a gene. Looked up from germline, CDR1 is MNHEY and CDR2 is SVGAGI. The CDR3 runs 17 residues. The CDR3 DNA is TGTGCCAGCAGTTACTCCCGACAGGGCCGGGGGTTCTATGGCTACACCTTC. This translates into CASSYSRQGRGFYGYTF.

The chain employs TRBV7-8 and TRBJ1-4; D unclear. Germline V gene lookup returns CDR1 SGHVS and CDR2 FQNEAQ. There are 13 residues in the CDR3. V was pared by 7 bases and J by 0 bases, with 6 bases between. The CDR3 here is CASNRATNEKLFF. For the CDR3, the DNA is TGTGCCAGCAATCGGGCAACTAATGAAAAACTGTTTTTT.

Only a few counts were recorded for this clonotype. CDR3 in DNA: TGTGCCATCAGTGAAGTGGAGACAGGCCTAAACACTGAAGCTTTCTTT. Its translation is CAISEVETGLNTEAFF. This chain uses TRBV10-3 with TRBJ1-1; tentative D call: TRBD1 (6 bases). Trimming stripped 3 bases from V and 2 bases from J, with 16 bases between. This CDR3 spans 16 amino acids. CDR1 ENHRY and CDR2 SYGVKD come from the germline V gene.

This clonotype was picked up one time. The J gene is TRBJ1-5, the V gene TRBV20-1; the D gene is possibly TRBD1 (6 bases). V was pared by 5 bases and J by 1 base, with 18 bases between. CDR1 DFQATT and CDR2 SNEGSKA come from the germline V gene (reference sequence). The CDR3 is 16 amino acids. The CDR3 is CSAARGRGGSNQPQHF. CDR3 nucleotides: TGCAGTGCTGCCCGAGGGAGGGGGGGGAGCAATCAGCCCCAGCATTTT.

V usage is TRBV12-3 or TRBV12-4 and J usage is TRBJ1-2; possible D gene TRBD1, 5 bases. V was cut by 4 bases and J by 2 bases, with 11 bases left in between. The CDR3 extends over 14 amino acids. CDR3 coding DNA: TGTGCCAGCAGTTCCGCACAGGAAAACTATGGCTACACCTTC. This gives the protein CASSSAQENYGYTF.